This T cell receptor beta chain was identified in a study of blood T cell repertoires in COVID-19. Across the study: T cells, B-cell-depleted T cells, or PBMCs provided the cDNA or gDNA that served as material.

The method was immunoSEQ multiplex PCR; TCRdb's version includes in-frame clones alone and lacks a portion of them. The table includes 120,000 to 150,000 clones, around 85% detected once. V gave up 3 bases and J gave up 6 bases, with 10 bases separating them. From germline, CDR1 is LGHDT and CDR2 YNNKEL (reference sequence). This CDR3 region has 13 residues. Participants were placed into cohorts based on the clinical history they reported. The V call is TRBV3-1 (or the pseudogene TRBV3-2), the J call TRBJ2-3; D gene ambiguous. The TCR originated in a woman in her forties who had recovered from COVID-19. Specimen: PBMCs or T cells enriched from blood (not recorded which). For the CDR3, the DNA is TGTGCCAGCAGCCATTTAACTTTGGATACGCAGTATTTT. Translating gives CASSHLTLDTQYF.